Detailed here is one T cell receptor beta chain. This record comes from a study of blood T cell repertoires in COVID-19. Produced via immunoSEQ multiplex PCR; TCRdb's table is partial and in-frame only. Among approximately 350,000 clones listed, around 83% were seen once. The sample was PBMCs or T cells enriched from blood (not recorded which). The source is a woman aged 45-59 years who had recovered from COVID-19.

The CDR3 bases are TGCAGTGCGGAGGCTAATGGCTACACCTTC. This codes for CSAEANGYTF. V and J are TRBV20-1 and TRBJ1-2; no clear D gene. Germline loops: CDR1 DFQATT, CDR2 SNEGSKA (reference sequence). The CDR3 is 10 amino acids. V lost 6 bases and J 6 bases, leaving 8 bases between the germline ends.